The source of this TCR beta chain is a study of T-cell reconstitution after alpha-beta-depleted transplantation in children. This CDR3 contains 16 residues. V was trimmed by 6 bases and J by 9 bases, leaving 21 bases between them. The TCRbeta library was prepared with unique molecular identifiers. Each CDR3 protein is one row after TCRdb ran MiXCR on the PCR reads. The table lists around 680,000 distinct CDR3 sequences, around 17% of them singletons. This clonotype was detected many times. The specimen comprised PBMCs from the stem cell graft donor, sampled from the stem cell graft. The chain links TRBV12-3 or TRBV12-4 to TRBJ2-6; D may correspond to TRBD1 or TRBD2 (6 bases each). This receptor was identified in a human donor who donated a stem cell graft to a child with acute myeloid leukemia. CDR3 nucleotide sequence: TGTGCCAGCAGCCCTCACGGGGGCGGAAGGAACAACGTCCTGACTTTC. This gives the protein CASSPHGGGRNNVLTF.